This T cell receptor beta chain is from a study of blood T cells in healthy people across ages. V lost 5 bases and J 2 bases, leaving 9 bases between the germline ends. Germline-derived CDR1 and CDR2 are MNHNS and SASEGT. The CDR3 covers 14 residues. The second PCR ran roughly 6 to 12 cycles with a sample-barcoded 5' primer and J-beta primers. From the 5' RACE reads, TCRdb called clonotypes with MiXCR, one entry per CDR3 protein. This sample yields over 600,000 distinct CDR3 sequences, of which roughly 50% are seen a single time; roughly 24% belongs to the top ten. Sequencing input: blood. The chain combines TRBV6-1 with TRBJ1-4, with D possibly being TRBD1 (5 bases). The clonotype comes from a man in his forties or fifties in good health. CDR3 nucleotides: TGTGCCAGCAGTCTAGGGGAGACTAATGAAAAACTGTTTTTT. It yields the protein CASSLGETNEKLFF.